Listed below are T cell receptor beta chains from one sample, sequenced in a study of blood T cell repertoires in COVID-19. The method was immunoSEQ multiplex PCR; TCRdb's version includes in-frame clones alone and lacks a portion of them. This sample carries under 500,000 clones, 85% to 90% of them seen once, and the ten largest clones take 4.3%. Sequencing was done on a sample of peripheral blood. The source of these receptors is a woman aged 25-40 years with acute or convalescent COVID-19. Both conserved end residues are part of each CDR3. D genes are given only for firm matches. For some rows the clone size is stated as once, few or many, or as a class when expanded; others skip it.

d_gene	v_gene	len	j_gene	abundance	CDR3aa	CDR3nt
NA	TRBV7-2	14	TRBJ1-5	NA	CASSLDGGGQPQHF	TGTGCCAGCAGCTTAGATGGGGGGGGTCAGCCCCAGCATTTT
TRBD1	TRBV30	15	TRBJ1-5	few	CAWSSWDRLNQPQHF	TGTGCCTGGAGTTCCTGGGACAGACTCAATCAGCCCCAGCATTTT
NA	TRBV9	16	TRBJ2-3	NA	CASSVEIGGFTDTQYF	TGTGCCAGCAGCGTGGAAATCGGGGGATTCACAGATACGCAGTATTTT
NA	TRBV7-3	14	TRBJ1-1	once	CASSLGREVSEAFF	TGTGCCAGCAGCTTAGGCCGGGAGGTGTCTGAAGCTTTCTTT
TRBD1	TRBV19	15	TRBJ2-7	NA	CASSPGTGGDYEQYF	TGTGCCAGTAGTCCCGGGACAGGGGGCGATTACGAGCAGTACTTC
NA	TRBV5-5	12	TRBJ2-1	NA	CASRRTGDEQFF	TGTGCCAGCAGACGGACCGGGGATGAGCAGTTCTTC
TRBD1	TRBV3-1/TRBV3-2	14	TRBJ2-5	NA	CASSQRTGSETQYF	TGTGCCAGCAGCCAACGGACAGGCTCAGAGACCCAGTACTTC
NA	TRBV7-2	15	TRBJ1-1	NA	CASRPVLRVDTEAFF	TGTGCCAGCAGGCCTGTGCTCAGGGTGGACACTGAAGCTTTCTTT
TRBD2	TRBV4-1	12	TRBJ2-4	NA	CASSQEVDGRDF	TGCGCCAGCAGCCAAGAAGTGGACGGGAGGGACTTC
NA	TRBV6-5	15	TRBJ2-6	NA	CASSLTDSGANVLTF	TGTGCCAGCAGCCTAACCGACTCTGGGGCCAACGTCCTGACTTTC
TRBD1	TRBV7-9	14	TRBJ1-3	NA	CASITGDVGNTIYF	TGTGCCAGCATCACAGGGGACGTAGGAAACACCATATATTTT
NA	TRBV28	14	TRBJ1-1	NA	CASRGPGLGTEAFF	TGTGCCAGCAGAGGGCCGGGGTTGGGCACTGAAGCTTTCTTT
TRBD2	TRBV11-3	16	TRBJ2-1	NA	CASSSGGGDSYNEQFF	TGTGCCAGCAGCTCTGGCGGGGGGGACTCCTACAATGAGCAGTTCTTC
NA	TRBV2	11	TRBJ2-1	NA	CASSYYNEQFF	TGTGCCAGCAGTTATTACAATGAGCAGTTCTTC
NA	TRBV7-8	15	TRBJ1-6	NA	CASSLGRGSSSPLHF	TGTGCCAGCAGCTTAGGGCGGGGCAGCTCTTCACCCCTCCACTTT
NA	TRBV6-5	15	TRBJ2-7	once	CASSYSRTPSYEQYF	TGTGCCAGCAGTTACTCCCGGACACCCTCCTACGAGCAGTACTTC
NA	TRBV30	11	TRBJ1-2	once	CAWSSANGHRF	TGTGCCTGGAGTTCCGCTAACGGACACCGCTTC
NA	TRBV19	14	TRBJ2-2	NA	CASSFGASAGELFF	TGTGCCAGTAGTTTTGGGGCAAGTGCCGGGGAGCTGTTTTTT
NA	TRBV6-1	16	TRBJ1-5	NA	CASSEWGQGDNQPQHF	TGTGCCAGCAGTGAATGGGGGCAGGGCGATAATCAGCCCCAGCATTTT
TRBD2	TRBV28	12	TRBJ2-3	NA	CASSLLAGQRYF	TGTGCCAGCAGTTTATTAGCGGGACAACGGTATTTT
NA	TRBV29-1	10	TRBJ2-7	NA	CSVIVYEQYF	TGCAGCGTTATAGTGTACGAGCAGTACTTC
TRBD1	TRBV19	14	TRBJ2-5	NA	CASSIGTGKETQYF	TGTGCCAGTAGTATCGGGACAGGGAAGGAGACCCAGTACTTC
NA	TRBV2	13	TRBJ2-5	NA	CASSDFSSGHGNF	TGTGCCAGCAGTGATTTTAGTTCGGGACATGGGAACTTC
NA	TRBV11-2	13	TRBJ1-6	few	CASSFTVNSPLHF	TGTGCCAGCAGCTTCACAGTGAATTCACCCCTCCACTTT